The 19 T cell receptor beta chains presented below share a single source sample, sequenced in a study of neurological immune-mediated disorders. TCRdb re-called the 5' RACE reads with MiXCR, one entry per CDR3 protein. The sample carries roughly 50,000 distinct CDR3 sequences, roughly 12% recorded once. The sample was PBMCs. The receptors shown here come from a woman aged 55-70 years with HTLV-1-associated myelopathy (HAM/TSP).

This rearrangement joins TRBV20-1 to TRBJ2-1, with D tentatively TRBD1 (6 bases). V lost 1 base and J lost 5, with 12 bases in between. The CDR3 consists of 14 residues. Per the germline V gene, CDR1 is DFQATT and CDR2 is SNEGSKA (reference sequence). CDR3 sequence reads: CSARGVYRDNEQFF. The CDR3 DNA is TGCAGTGCTAGAGGTGTGTACAGGGACAATGAGCAGTTCTTC.

This clonotype was picked up many times. CDR3 DNA: TGCAGTGCTGCAACAGGTAGTCGAAGTCAGCCCCAGCATTTT. Protein: CSAATGSRSQPQHF. J is TRBJ1-5 and V is TRBV20-1; a weak D match, TRBD1 (5 bases). The CDR3 is 14 residues long. V shed 5 bases and J shed 6 bases, with 17 bases lying between them. Per germline, CDR1 DFQATT and CDR2 SNEGSKA (reference sequence).

In regard to this clonotype: Given a much more abundant clone one base away, this may be a read error. The chain has TRBV5-1 and TRBJ1-5; D is uncertain. The germline CDR1 and CDR2 sequences are SGHRS and YFSETQ. CDR3 length: 14 residues. CDR3 protein: CASSLEGINHPQHF. The DNA of the CDR3 is TGCGCCAGCAGCTTGGAGGGTATAAATCATCCCCAGCATTTT.

The chain combines TRBV28 with TRBJ2-7; 12 bases match TRBD2. This CDR3 is 17 amino acids long. The V gene's germline CDR1 is MDHEN and CDR2 SYDVKM. Trimming removed 3 bases from V and 2 bases from J; junction bases left unmatched: 8. The CDR3 DNA follows: TGTGCCAGCAGTTTGGCAAACCTAGCGGGAGGGACCTACGAGCAGTACTTC. It codes for CASSLANLAGGTYEQYF.

The V call is TRBV14, the J call TRBJ1-3; weak D call: TRBD1 (5 bases). Trimming took off 4 bases at V and 0 bases at J, with 10 bases between the two ends. Looked up from germline, CDR1 is SGHDN and CDR2 is FVKESK. There are 15 residues in the CDR3. CDR3 nucleotides: TGTGCCAGCAGCCTTCACGGGGCCTCTGGAAACACCATATATTTT. This gives the protein CASSLHGASGNTIYF.

This clonotype was seen many times. The V and J genes are TRBV20-1 and TRBJ1-1; D not certain. CDR1 is DFQATT, CDR2 SNEGSKA, per germline (reference sequence). The CDR3 extends over 14 amino acids. Trimming shortened V by 1 base and J by 2 bases, and 11 bases separated the two germline ends. CDR3 sequence (DNA): TGCAGTGCTAGAGTGGGTGGGGTTAACACTGAAGCTTTCTTT. It yields the protein CSARVGGVNTEAFF.

This clonotype was seen at least ten times. The chain uses TRBV7-2 and TRBJ2-3; tentative D call: TRBD2 (7 bases). V was clipped by 2 bases and J by 2 bases, with 17 bases between them. CDR1 and CDR2 from the germline V gene are SGHTA and FQGNSA. The CDR3 sequence is 17 residues long. CDR3 in amino acids: CASSLRGGDYNTDTQYF. CDR3 bases: TGTGCCAGCAGCTTAAGGGGGGGGGACTATAACACAGATACGCAGTATTTT.

The V gene is TRBV28, the J gene TRBJ2-6, with D possibly being TRBD1 or TRBD2 (5 bases each). Germline V gives CDR1 MDHEN, CDR2 SYDVKM. V gave up 4 bases and J gave up 2 bases, with 15 bases separating them. The CDR3 is made up of 17 amino acids. CDR3 residues: CASSSSGTTTGANVLTF. CDR3 coding DNA: TGTGCCAGCAGTTCCTCCGGGACCACGACTGGGGCCAACGTCCTGACTTTC.

In its sample, this clonotype was seen many times. V usage is TRBV7-2 and J usage is TRBJ2-1; TRBD2 aligns across 7 bases. There are 15 residues in the CDR3. The germline CDR1 and CDR2 sequences are SGHTA and FQGNSA. V lost 11 bases to trimming and J lost 0 bases; unmatched junction nucleotides: 10. CDR3 loop: CAGEEAGSSYNEQFF. CDR3 coding DNA: TGTGCCGGCGAGGAAGCGGGAAGCTCCTACAATGAGCAGTTCTTC.

This clonotype was seen at least ten times. The chain recombines TRBV27 with TRBJ2-4; D might be TRBD1 (5 bases). The ends were cut back, 4 bases at V and 1 base at J, with 8 bases in the middle. This CDR3 comprises 14 residues. From germline, CDR1 is MNHEY and CDR2 SMNVEV (reference sequence). CDR3 sequence (DNA): TGTGCCAGCAGTTGGGGCAACGCCAAAAACATTCAGTACTTC. Its translation: CASSWGNAKNIQYF.

This clonotype was detected ten times or more. This sequence joins TRBV4-1 and TRBJ2-6; TRBD1 agrees at 8 bases. Germline CDR1 MGHRA, CDR2 YSYEKL. Trimming cost V 4 bases and J 4 bases; bases outside gene matches: 9. This CDR3 comprises 17 residues. CDR3 DNA sequence: TGCGCCAGCAGCCCGACAGGGGAAGGATACGGGGCCAACGTCCTGACTTTC. It is translated as CASSPTGEGYGANVLTF.

This clonotype was detected many times. This rearrangement joins TRBV12-3 or TRBV12-4 to TRBJ1-2; D call uncertain. The CDR3 covers 14 residues. Trimming pared 2 bases from V and 4 bases from J, leaving 11 bases between. The CDR3 spells CASSLRQESYGYTF. The DNA for the CDR3 is TGTGCCAGCAGTTTAAGGCAGGAAAGCTATGGCTACACCTTC.

This clonotype was counted ten times or more. The chain uses TRBV29-1 and TRBJ2-1, with 9 bases lining up with TRBD2. V trimming: 7 bases; J trimming: 2 bases; junction bases outside the gene matches: 3. Germline CDR1 SQVTM, CDR2 ANQGSEA. The CDR3 loop spans 13 amino acids. The CDR3 loop reads CSALAGPYNEQFF. As DNA, the CDR3 is TGCAGCGCCCTAGCGGGACCCTACAATGAGCAGTTCTTC.

In its sample, this clonotype was seen many times. The J gene is TRBJ2-6, the V gene TRBV5-5; D is ambiguous. Germline V gene lookup returns CDR1 SGHKS and CDR2 YYEKEE (reference sequence). Trimming left V 4 bases short and J 1 base short, with 12 bases between. CDR3 length: 16 amino acids. CDR3 loop: CASSLVAESGANVLTF. Written as DNA, the CDR3 is TGTGCCAGCAGCCTCGTAGCCGAATCTGGGGCCAACGTCCTGACTTTC.

The sample holds many counts of this clonotype. This rearrangement joins TRBV7-2 to TRBJ1-1, with 7 bases identical to TRBD1. Germline V gene data show CDR1 as SGHTA and CDR2 as FQGNSA. V dropped 6 bases and J dropped 4; count of bases not matched to a gene: 14. The CDR3 contains 16 residues. This chain's CDR3 is CASRTQDRPLSTEAFF. The CDR3 bases are TGTGCCAGCAGAACCCAGGACAGGCCCTTGAGCACTGAAGCTTTCTTT.

This clonotype was found many times. V and J are TRBV7-2 and TRBJ2-1, with TRBD2 matching over 15 bases. The CDR3 is 17 amino acids. Germline CDR1 is SGHTA and CDR2 is FQGNSA. Unmatched junction bases numbered 10, after V lost 4 bases and J lost 9 bases. CDR3 residues: CASSSQGGLAGGGEQFF. The DNA for the CDR3 is TGTGCCAGCAGCTCCCAGGGGGGACTAGCGGGAGGAGGTGAGCAGTTCTTC.

There are many counts of this clonotype. V gene TRBV11-2 combines with J gene TRBJ2-1, with 9 bases fitting TRBD1. CDR1 and CDR2 (germline): SGHAT, FQNNGV. The CDR3 covers 14 residues. The V segment lost 2 bases and the J segment 9 bases; nucleotides outside the gene matches: 5. The CDR3 DNA reads TGTGCCAGCAGCTTACAACAGGGGGCACGTGAGCAGTTCTTC. Its translation: CASSLQQGAREQFF.

In this sample, this clonotype turned up many times. The chain links TRBV20-1 to TRBJ2-1, with a possible D match to TRBD1 (6 bases). Looked up from germline, CDR1 is DFQATT and CDR2 is SNEGSKA (reference sequence). The CDR3 loop spans 13 amino acids. V was pared by 0 bases and J by 10 bases, with 13 bases between. The chain's CDR3 is CSARDLQGHEQFF. DNA for the CDR3: TGCAGTGCTAGAGACCTTCAGGGACACGAGCAGTTCTTC.

There are many counts of this clonotype. V is TRBV20-1 and J is TRBJ2-7; D remains ambiguous. The length of the CDR3 is 11 residues. CDR1 DFQATT and CDR2 SNEGSKA come from the germline V gene (reference sequence). With 6 bases removed from V and 6 bases from J, the gap between germline ends came to 12 bases. CDR3 in amino acids: CSAPLTGEQYF. The CDR3 DNA reads as TGCAGTGCCCCTCTGACTGGCGAGCAGTACTTC.